These 21 T cell receptor beta chains share one sample of origin, sequenced in a study of lymphopenia after photon versus proton radiotherapy. Clones were sequenced by immunoSEQ multiplex PCR, and TCRdb holds only the in-frame ones, with some missing. The table has around 18,000 clones, roughly 84% seen once. Specimen: peripheral blood, collected from a patient treated with proton-based radiotherapy. The receptors originated from a man aged 70-80 years with pancreatic cancer.

In DNA form, the CDR3 reads TGTGCCAGCAGGGAACAGGGGGCCAGGAACACTGAAGCTTTCTTT. Translated, it gives CASREQGARNTEAFF. The chain combines TRBV2 with TRBJ1-1, with 9 positions matching TRBD1. Germline V gene sequence: CDR1 SNHLY, CDR2 FYNNEI. The trim removed 6 bases at V and 1 base at J, leaving 6 bases unmatched. The CDR3 covers 15 residues.

This chain joins TRBV6-1 and TRBJ2-7; maybe TRBD1 (5 bases). Germline V lookup: CDR1 MNHNS, CDR2 SASEGT. This CDR3 region has 13 residues. Trimming removed 8 bases at V and 2 bases at J, with 13 bases between. The CDR3 DNA follows: TGTGCCAGCTCCTGGCAGGGCCCCTACGAGCAGTACTTC. It is translated as CASSWQGPYEQYF.

The J gene is TRBJ2-7, the V gene TRBV25-1, with 7 bases fitting TRBD1. CDR1 MGHDK and CDR2 SYGVNS come from the germline V gene. The ends lost 8 bases at V and 2 bases at J; junction bases unmatched: 9. The CDR3 runs 14 residues. The CDR3 spells CASGDRQGAYEQYF. The CDR3 DNA sequence: TGTGCCAGCGGGGACAGACAGGGAGCCTACGAGCAGTACTTC.

This clone was recorded a few times. The chain uses TRBV11-2 and TRBJ1-6; TRBD1 is a possible D gene (6 bases). The CDR3 runs 13 residues. V was shortened by 0 bases and J by 16 bases, with 13 bases between the two germline ends. In germline, CDR1 is SGHAT, CDR2 FQNNGV. For the CDR3, the DNA is TGTGCCAGCAGCTTAGACCTCGGGGGCTATCTCCACTTT. Encoded protein: CASSLDLGGYLHF.

By proportion, this clone is large (0.1 to 1%). The chain joins TRBV6-1 to TRBJ2-2; D remains ambiguous. V lost 1 base, J lost 0 bases, and 6 bases lay in between. The CDR3 consists of 15 residues. The germline gives CDR1 MNHNS, CDR2 SASEGT. As DNA, the CDR3 is TGTGCCAGCAGTGAAGGTCCAACGAACACCGGGGAGCTGTTTTTT. This translates into CASSEGPTNTGELFF.

This clone was counted between two and nine times. J is TRBJ2-5 and V is TRBV5-5; no clear D gene. There are 13 residues in the CDR3. The ends were cut back, 2 bases at V and 1 base at J, with 6 bases in the middle. CDR1 is SGHKS, CDR2 YYEKEE, per germline (reference sequence). CDR3 protein: CASSLGSQETQYF. The CDR3 region has the DNA TGTGCCAGCAGCTTAGGCAGCCAAGAGACCCAGTACTTC. Full variable domain (outside the CDR3, taken from reference TRBV5-5 and TRBJ2-5): DAGVTQSPTHLIKTRGQQVTLRCSPISGHKSVSWYQQVLGQGPQFIFQYYEKEERGRGNFPDRFSARQFPNYSSELNVNALLLGDSALYLCASSLGSQETQYFGPGTRLLVL.

This chain connects TRBV30 to TRBJ1-3; TRBD1 is a possible D gene (6 bases). The CDR3 runs to 14 residues. The germline V gene encodes CDR1 GTSNPN and CDR2 SVGIG (reference sequence). Trimming removed 5 bases from V and 0 bases from J, with 11 bases in between. The CDR3 loop is CAWGRDNSGNTIYF. As DNA, the CDR3 is TGTGCCTGGGGCCGGGACAACTCTGGAAACACCATATATTTT.

This sequence joins TRBV5-1 and TRBJ2-3; possible D gene TRBD1, 6 bases. Germline V gives CDR1 SGHRS, CDR2 YFSETQ. V gave up 4 bases and J gave up 1 base, with 13 bases separating them. This CDR3 is built from 15 residues. The CDR3 DNA sequence: TGCGCCAGCAGCACAACAGGGTCCCGCACAGATACGCAGTATTTT. Residues: CASSTTGSRTDTQYF.

The chain carries TRBV6-6 and TRBJ1-1; 9 bases are shared with TRBD1. Per the germline V gene, CDR1 is MNHNY and CDR2 is SVGAGI (reference sequence). Unmatched junction bases numbered 10, after V lost 6 bases and J lost 5 bases. This CDR3 contains 15 residues. CDR3 nucleotides: TGTGCCAGCAGAAAAAGGGACAGGGAGGGGACTGAAGCTTTCTTT. Protein sequence: CASRKRDREGTEAFF.

The J gene is TRBJ1-1, the V gene TRBV29-1, with D possibly TRBD1 on 5 matching bases. Trimming removed 2 bases from V and 13 bases from J, with 17 bases in between. This CDR3 is 12 amino acids long. Germline CDR1 reads SQVTM; CDR2 reads ANQGSEA. DNA of the CDR3: TGCAGCGTTGAAATTGGGGGAGGTTATGGTTTCTTT. Residues: CSVEIGGGYGFF.

The J gene is TRBJ1-2, the V gene TRBV4-2; 9 bases align to TRBD1. The CDR3 consists of 14 residues. Trimming at V came to 4 bases and at J to 4 bases, leaving 4 bases not matched to a gene. Looked up from germline, CDR1 is LGHNA and CDR2 is YNFKEQ. CDR3 DNA: TGTGCCAGCAGCCGCGACAGGGGGACCTATGGCTACACCTTC. It yields the protein CASSRDRGTYGYTF.

V and J are TRBV5-5 and TRBJ1-3; D unclear. This CDR3 has 14 residues. V was cut by 0 bases and J by 10 bases, with 14 bases left in between. CDR1 and CDR2 (germline): SGHKS, YYEKEE (reference sequence). CDR3 nucleotide sequence: TGTGCCAGCAGCTTGGAGGTGGCGGCCAGGACCATATATTTT. Its translation is CASSLEVAARTIYF.

The V call is TRBV30, the J call TRBJ2-1, with a weak D call TRBD1 (6 bases). CDR1 is GTSNPN, CDR2 SVGIG, per germline (reference sequence). With 4 bases removed from V and 2 bases from J, the gap between germline ends came to 15 bases. The CDR3 spans 15 residues. CDR3 amino acids: CAWTIRKGAYNEQFF. The CDR3 region has the DNA TGTGCCTGGACAATCCGCAAGGGGGCCTACAATGAGCAGTTCTTC.

The rearrangement uses TRBV5-4 and TRBJ1-1; D ambiguous. CDR1 and CDR2 from the germline V gene are SGHNT and YYREEE (reference sequence). The CDR3 runs 14 residues. V lost 0 bases and J lost 8, with 14 bases in between. The CDR3 nucleotides are TGTGCCAGCAGCTTGGCCTCGCAGGTGGCGGAAGCTTTCTTT. It encodes CASSLASQVAEAFF.

This clone occurred a few times. The J gene is TRBJ1-5, the V gene TRBV10-3; D is unresolved. CDR3 length: 13 amino acids. Per the germline V gene, CDR1 is ENHRY and CDR2 is SYGVKD. V was shortened by 7 bases and J by 1 base, with 8 bases between the two germline ends. The CDR3 DNA sequence: TGTGCCATCAAAGGAAACAGCAATCAGCCCCAGCATTTT. Translation: CAIKGNSNQPQHF.

The chain carries TRBV5-1 and TRBJ1-4; 11 bases map to TRBD1. The ends lost 0 bases at V and 10 bases at J; junction bases unmatched: 5. The CDR3 length is 15 residues. Germline V gene data show CDR1 as SGHRS and CDR2 as YFSETQ. CDR3 sequence: CASSLAGQGAGKLFF. The CDR3 DNA reads as TGCGCCAGCAGCTTGGCCGGACAGGGGGCAGGAAAACTGTTTTTT. The variable domain in full, with the rest retrieved from reference TRBV5-1 and TRBJ1-4, is KAGVTQTPRYLIKTRGQQVTLSCSPISGHRSVSWYQQTPGQGLQFLFEYFSETQRNKGNFPGRFSGRQFSNSRSEMNVSTLELGDSALYLCASSLAGQGAGKLFFGSGTQLSVL.

The gene calls are TRBV5-1 and TRBJ1-5; TRBD1 agrees at 7 bases. Losses at the gene ends were 0 bases for V and 6 bases for J; bases not matched to a gene: 6. CDR3 length equals 15 residues. CDR1 is SGHRS and CDR2 is YFSETQ in the germline V gene. The CDR3 nucleotides are TGCGCCAGCAGCTTGGAAGGGGGCGGGGGTCAGCCCCAGCATTTT. Translation gives CASSLEGGGGQPQHF.

The V call is TRBV6-1, the J call TRBJ1-2; D is ambiguous. Trimming cost V 1 base and J 5 bases, with 11 bases left between them. The CDR3 is 14 amino acids. CDR1 is MNHNS, CDR2 SASEGT, per germline. The CDR3 coding sequence is TGTGCCAGCAGTGAAGAAAGGGAGCTATATGGCTACACCTTC. Encoded protein: CASSEERELYGYTF.

This clone came up once. The chain joins TRBV5-6 to TRBJ1-3, with D perhaps matching TRBD1 (6 bases). This CDR3 has 17 amino acids. Looked up from germline, CDR1 is SGHDT and CDR2 is YYEEEE. Trimming removed 3 bases from V and 1 base from J, with 17 bases in between. CDR3 nucleotide sequence: TGTGCCAGCAGCTGGGGAACAGGGCCGGCATCTGGAAACACCATATATTTT. Translated: CASSWGTGPASGNTIYF.

V gene TRBV6-6 combines with J gene TRBJ2-3; D might be TRBD2 (5 bases). Per germline, CDR1 MNHNY and CDR2 SVGAGI (reference sequence). Trimming pared 4 bases from V and 2 bases from J, leaving 13 bases between. This CDR3 is built from 15 residues. CDR3 region: CASSSGSGDTDTQYF. In nucleotides, the CDR3 is TGTGCCAGCAGTTCGGGGAGCGGCGACACAGATACGCAGTATTTT.

The rearrangement links TRBV5-1 to TRBJ2-5; D gene unclear. CDR3 size: 13 residues. The germline CDR1 and CDR2 sequences are SGHRS and YFSETQ. The V end lost 0 bases, the J end lost 1 base, and 4 bases lay between the germline ends. CDR3 coding DNA: TGCGCCAGCAGCTTGGGGACCCAAGAGACCCAGTACTTC. This gives the protein CASSLGTQETQYF. The complete variable domain, with remaining parts taken from reference TRBV5-1 and TRBJ2-5, reads KAGVTQTPRYLIKTRGQQVTLSCSPISGHRSVSWYQQTPGQGLQFLFEYFSETQRNKGNFPGRFSGRQFSNSRSEMNVSTLELGDSALYLCASSLGTQETQYFGPGTRLLVL.